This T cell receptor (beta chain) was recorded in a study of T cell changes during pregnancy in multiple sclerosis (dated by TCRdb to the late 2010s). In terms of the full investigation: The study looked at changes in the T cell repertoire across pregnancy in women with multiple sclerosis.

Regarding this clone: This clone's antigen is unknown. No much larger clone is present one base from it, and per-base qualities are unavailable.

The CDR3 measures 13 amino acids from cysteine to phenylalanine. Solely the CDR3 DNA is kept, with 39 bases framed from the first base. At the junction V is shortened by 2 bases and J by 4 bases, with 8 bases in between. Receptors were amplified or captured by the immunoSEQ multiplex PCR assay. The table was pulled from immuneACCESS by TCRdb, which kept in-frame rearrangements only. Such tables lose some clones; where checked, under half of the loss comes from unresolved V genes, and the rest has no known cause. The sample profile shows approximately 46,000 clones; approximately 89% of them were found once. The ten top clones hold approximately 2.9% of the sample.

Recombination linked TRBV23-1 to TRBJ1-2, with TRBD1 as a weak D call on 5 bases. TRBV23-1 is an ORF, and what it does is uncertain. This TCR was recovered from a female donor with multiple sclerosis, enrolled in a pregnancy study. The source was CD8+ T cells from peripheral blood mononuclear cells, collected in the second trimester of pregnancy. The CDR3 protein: CASSQGAVYGYTF. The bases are TGCGCCAGCAGTCAAGGGGCGGTCTATGGCTACACCTTC.